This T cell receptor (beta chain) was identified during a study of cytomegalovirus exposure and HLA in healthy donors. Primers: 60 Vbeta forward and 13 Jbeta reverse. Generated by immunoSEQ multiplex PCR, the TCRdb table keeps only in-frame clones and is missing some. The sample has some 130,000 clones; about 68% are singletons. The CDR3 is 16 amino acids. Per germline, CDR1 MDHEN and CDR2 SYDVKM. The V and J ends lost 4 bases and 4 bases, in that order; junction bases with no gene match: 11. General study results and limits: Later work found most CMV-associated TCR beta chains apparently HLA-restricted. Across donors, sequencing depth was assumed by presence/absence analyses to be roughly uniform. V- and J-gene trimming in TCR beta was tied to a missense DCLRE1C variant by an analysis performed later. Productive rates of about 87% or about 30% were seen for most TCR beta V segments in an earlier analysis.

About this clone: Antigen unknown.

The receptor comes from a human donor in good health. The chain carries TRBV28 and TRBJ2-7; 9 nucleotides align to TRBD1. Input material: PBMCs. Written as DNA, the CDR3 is TGTGCCAGCAGTTCCTCCGCGGGGACAGGGAATTACGAGCAGTACTTC. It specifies CASSSSAGTGNYEQYF.